Below, 26 T cell receptor beta chains from the same sample are listed, as sequenced in a study of blood T cell repertoires in COVID-19 (dated by TCRdb to 2020 to 2021). Libraries were constructed by the immunoSEQ multiplex PCR assay. Entries here come from immuneACCESS through TCRdb and include only in-frame sequences with V and J called. Some clones fail to appear in such tables; in the studies checked, an unresolved V gene covers under half of the shortfall, and the cause of the remainder is unknown. The sample table lists about 200,000 clones, 88% of them with a count of one. The ten largest clones capture around 1.7% of the sample. Sequenced: peripheral blood. The receptors stem from a man aged 18 to 30 with active or convalescent COVID-19.

The chain combines TRBV7-3 with TRBJ2-3; D is possibly TRBD2 (6 bases). Germline V gene data show CDR1 as SGHTA and CDR2 as FQGTGA. With 5 bases removed from V and 2 bases from J, the gap between germline ends came to 11 bases. This CDR3 has 14 amino acids. CDR3 loop: CASSQEGSTDTQYF. CDR3 in DNA: TGTGCCAGCAGCCAGGAGGGTTCCACAGATACGCAGTATTTT.

The genes are TRBV2 and TRBJ2-7; 11 bases align to TRBD2. The CDR3 extends over 15 amino acids. V was clipped by 7 bases and J by 2 bases; unmatched bases: 7. Germline CDR1 and CDR2: SNHLY and FYNNEI. In DNA, the CDR3 is TGTGCCAGCATCCATAGCGGGAGGGCCGCCTACGAGCAGTACTTC. This sequence encodes CASIHSGRAAYEQYF.

This chain connects TRBV10-2 to TRBJ2-1; 10 nucleotides match TRBD2. Trimming took 7 bases from V and 1 from J; bases not matched to a gene: 4. Germline CDR1 WSHSY, CDR2 SAAADI. CDR3 size: 15 residues. The DNA of the CDR3 is TGCGCCAGCATCCAACTAGCGGGGTCCTACAATGAGCAGTTCTTC. Translated: CASIQLAGSYNEQFF.

The chain uses TRBV7-9 and TRBJ2-5; 8 positions agree with TRBD2. The germline V gene encodes CDR1 SEHNR and CDR2 FQNEAQ (reference sequence). The ends lost 1 base at V and 1 base at J; junction bases unmatched: 5. The CDR3 length is 16 residues. As DNA, the CDR3 is TGTGCCAGCAGCTTAGAGGGTAGCGGGGCCCAAGAGACCCAGTACTTC. This codes for CASSLEGSGAQETQYF.

The V call is TRBV30, the J call TRBJ1-1; TRBD1 might be the D (5 bases). The CDR3 has 16 residues. V dropped 0 bases and J dropped 2 bases, with 16 bases sitting between them. Germline V CDR1 and CDR2: GTSNPN, SVGIG (reference sequence). CDR3: CAWSVSLGQGNTEAFF. DNA for the CDR3: TGTGCCTGGAGTGTAAGTCTCGGGCAGGGTAACACTGAAGCTTTCTTT.

This rearrangement joins TRBV7-6 to TRBJ1-2; 8 bases align to TRBD1. Germline lookup yields CDR1 SGHVS and CDR2 FNYEAQ. The CDR3 loop spans 12 amino acids. V shed 9 bases and J 8 bases; nucleotides not matched to a gene: 8. CDR3 region: CASSDRGRGYTF. CDR3 coding DNA: TGTGCCAGTAGTGACAGGGGAAGGGGCTACACCTTC.

The chain recombines TRBV29-1 with TRBJ2-3; TRBD1 is a possible D gene (7 bases). V lost 6 bases, J lost 3 bases, and 16 bases lay in between. CDR1 and CDR2 (germline): SQVTM, ANQGSEA. This CDR3 spans 14 amino acids. The CDR3 sequence: CSVAGPGGTDTQYF. DNA of the CDR3: TGCAGCGTCGCAGGACCAGGGGGGACAGATACGCAGTATTTT.

This clone was detected only once. The J gene is TRBJ2-7, the V gene TRBV7-2; D is possibly TRBD2 (5 bases). The CDR3 is 12 amino acids. Per the germline V gene, CDR1 is SGHTA and CDR2 is FQGNSA. The germline V and J ends were trimmed by 5 bases and 6 bases, with 11 bases remaining between them. The CDR3 DNA reads as TGTGCCAGCAGCCCCACTAGAGGCGAGCAGTACTTC. The encoded protein is CASSPTRGEQYF.

In its sample, this clone was seen once. This chain joins TRBV5-1 and TRBJ1-1; TRBD1 agrees at 8 bases. J lost 0 bases, V lost 3 bases, and 10 bases had no gene match. Germline loops: CDR1 SGHRS, CDR2 YFSETQ. The CDR3 covers 17 residues. The CDR3 coding sequence is TGCGCCAGCAGCTCCGTGACAGGGGCTCAAATGAACACTGAAGCTTTCTTT. Amino acids: CASSSVTGAQMNTEAFF.

The chain carries TRBV27 and TRBJ1-2; tentative D call: TRBD1 (5 bases). The germline CDR1 and CDR2 sequences are MNHEY and SMNVEV (reference sequence). The length of the CDR3 is 13 residues. The V end was cut by 3 bases, the J end by 3 bases, with 8 bases between. The CDR3 spells CASSFGRDYGYTF. In DNA form, the CDR3 reads TGTGCCAGCAGTTTCGGCAGGGACTATGGCTACACCTTC.

This clone has more than one count but fewer than ten. The rearrangement joins TRBV2 to TRBJ1-6, with 9 bases lining up with TRBD1. Germline CDR1 reads SNHLY; CDR2 reads FYNNEI. J gave up 5 bases and V 6 bases, and 5 bases lay outside the gene matches. The CDR3 runs 15 residues. The CDR3 nucleotides are TGTGCCAGCAGCGCTGACAGGGGGAATAATTCACCCCTCCACTTT. Translation gives CASSADRGNNSPLHF.

This rearrangement joins TRBV6-1 to TRBJ2-7; TRBD2 matches 14 bases. CDR1 and CDR2 (germline): MNHNS, SASEGT. J gave up 1 base and V 1 base, and 21 bases lay outside the gene matches. CDR3 length: 23 amino acids. The CDR3 loop is CASSEVGTSGGFGLRRFSYEQYF. In DNA form, the CDR3 reads TGTGCCAGCAGTGAAGTCGGGACTAGCGGGGGTTTCGGACTGAGAAGGTTTTCCTACGAGCAGTACTTC.

V and J are TRBV19 and TRBJ2-2; weak D call: TRBD2 (5 bases). CDR1 is LNHDA, CDR2 SQIVND, per germline (reference sequence). V was trimmed by 5 bases and J by 7 bases, leaving 14 bases between them. The CDR3 length is 14 residues. CDR3: CASSQGMRVGELFF. The CDR3 DNA reads TGTGCCAGTAGTCAAGGGATGAGGGTCGGGGAGCTGTTTTTT.

The CDR3 nucleotides read TGTGCCAGCACCCCATACCGGGAGGCTGAAGCTTTCTTT. Translating it yields CASTPYREAEAFF. The chain carries TRBV2 and TRBJ1-1; D is ambiguous. Trimming stripped 7 bases from V and 6 bases from J, with 15 bases between. CDR3 length: 13 residues. Germline CDR1 is SNHLY and CDR2 is FYNNEI.

The chain joins TRBV2 to TRBJ2-1; 10 nucleotides agree with TRBD2. The CDR3 loop spans 15 amino acids. CDR1 is SNHLY and CDR2 is FYNNEI in the germline V gene. Trimming removed 2 bases from V and 5 bases from J; junction bases left unmatched: 3. Written as DNA, the CDR3 is TGTGCCAGCAGTGAAAGGACTAGCGGAAACAATGAGCAGTTCTTC. As protein: CASSERTSGNNEQFF.

The CDR3 here is CASREGLAGGAGELFF. Here the CDR3 DNA reads TGTGCCAGCAGAGAGGGACTAGCGGGAGGGGCCGGGGAGCTGTTTTTT. V gene TRBV2 combines with J gene TRBJ2-2; the match to TRBD2 covers 16 bases. J gave up 6 bases and V 6 bases, and 4 bases lay outside the gene matches. The CDR3 is 16 residues long. Germline V gene data show CDR1 as SNHLY and CDR2 as FYNNEI.

V is TRBV6-6 and J is TRBJ1-2; tentatively, D is TRBD1 (5 bases). Trimming left V 6 bases short and J 2 bases short, with 10 bases between. Germline CDR1 is MNHNY and CDR2 is SVGAGI (reference sequence). CDR3 size: 13 residues. In DNA, the CDR3 is TGTGCCAGCAGCCAGACAGTCAACTATGGCTACACCTTC. It specifies CASSQTVNYGYTF.

V is TRBV2 and J is TRBJ1-1; 10 bases are shared with TRBD1. V trimming: 10 bases; J trimming: 10 bases; junction bases outside the gene matches: 15. This CDR3 comprises 14 residues. CDR1 SNHLY and CDR2 FYNNEI come from the germline V gene. The CDR3 loop reads CATRTTGTGVPAFF. CDR3 DNA: TGTGCCACCCGAACCACGGGGACAGGGGTTCCAGCTTTCTTT. Based on the CDR3 plus reference TRBV2 and TRBJ1-1, the full variable domain is EPEVTQTPSHQVTQMGQEVILRCVPISNHLYFYWYRQILGQKVEFLVSFYNNEISEKSEIFDDQFSVERPDGSNFTLKIRSTKLEDSAMYFCATRTTGTGVPAFFGQGTRLTVV.

This clone appeared a single time. The chain carries TRBV19 and TRBJ1-5; D might be TRBD1 (6 bases). This CDR3 is 15 amino acids long. Germline V lookup: CDR1 LNHDA, CDR2 SQIVND (reference sequence). V was trimmed by 0 bases and J by 3 bases, leaving 9 bases between them. The DNA for the CDR3 is TGTGCCAGTAGTATAGATGACAGGCTCAATCAGCCCCAGCATTTT. Translation: CASSIDDRLNQPQHF.

The chain uses TRBV27 and TRBJ2-7, with TRBD2 matching over 14 bases. The V segment lost 5 bases and the J segment 6 bases; nucleotides outside the gene matches: 6. The CDR3 spans 15 residues. Germline assignment: CDR1 MNHEY and CDR2 SMNVEV (reference sequence). The CDR3, as DNA: TGTGCCAGCAGTCCCGGGACTAGCGGGAGAAGCGAGCAGTACTTC. It yields the protein CASSPGTSGRSEQYF.

The chain is built from TRBV2 and TRBJ1-1; the D is unclear. Germline CDR1 SNHLY, CDR2 FYNNEI. This CDR3 is 12 amino acids long. Trimming removed 7 bases from V and 5 bases from J, with 11 bases in between. CDR3 nucleotides: TGTGCCAGCATGCGGGGTGGGACTGAAGCTTTCTTT. It codes for CASMRGGTEAFF. Together with reference TRBV2 and TRBJ1-1, the CDR3 gives the full variable domain: EPEVTQTPSHQVTQMGQEVILRCVPISNHLYFYWYRQILGQKVEFLVSFYNNEISEKSEIFDDQFSVERPDGSNFTLKIRSTKLEDSAMYFCASMRGGTEAFFGQGTRLTVV.

The chain recombines TRBV29-1 with TRBJ1-5; the match to TRBD1 covers 7 bases. Germline V lookup: CDR1 SQVTM, CDR2 ANQGSEA. The V gene end was trimmed by 6 bases and the J gene end by 5 bases; junction bases not matched to a gene: 7. This CDR3 contains 13 residues. This chain's CDR3 is CSVADRFDQPQHF. DNA for the CDR3: TGCAGCGTAGCGGACAGGTTTGATCAGCCCCAGCATTTT.

As for this clone: Germline is not matched at one junction end, which may reflect a read error. The chain combines TRBV7-2 with TRBJ2-5; 11 nucleotides align to TRBD2. Germline V gene data show CDR1 as SGHTA and CDR2 as FQGNSA. The CDR3 runs to 15 residues. CDR3 protein: CASSVAGGPLETQYF. CDR3 in DNA: TGTGCCAGCAGCGTAGCGGGAGGGCCCCTAGAGACCCAGTACTTC. Looking up the rest from reference TRBV7-2 and TRBJ2-5 gives the full variable domain: GAGVSQSPSNKVTEKGKDVELRCDPISGHTALYWYRQSLGQGLEFLIYFQGNSAPDKSGLPSDRFSAERTGGSVSTLTIQRTQQEDSAVYLCASSVAGGPLETQYFGPGTRLLVL.

This clone has at least ten counts. The chain is built from TRBV27 and TRBJ1-5, with TRBD1 matching over 9 bases. Germline V gene sequence: CDR1 MNHEY, CDR2 SMNVEV (reference sequence). The V gene end was trimmed by 5 bases and the J gene end by 0 bases; junction bases not matched to a gene: 5. CDR3 length: 16 amino acids. In DNA, the CDR3 is TGTGCCAGCAGTACTTACAGGGGGCTTAGCAATCAGCCCCAGCATTTT. Residues: CASSTYRGLSNQPQHF.

The V and J genes are TRBV18 and TRBJ1-1, with TRBD1 matching over 8 bases. The V and J ends lost 4 bases and 2 bases, in that order; junction bases with no gene match: 9. This CDR3 region has 16 residues. Per germline, CDR1 KGHSH and CDR2 LQKENI. DNA for the CDR3: TGTGCCAGCTCACTCCGACAGGGGTCCCTTAACACTGAAGCTTTCTTT. Amino acid sequence: CASSLRQGSLNTEAFF.

The chain is built from TRBV19 and TRBJ2-3, with 8 bases that match TRBD1. This CDR3 comprises 15 residues. The V segment lost 6 bases and the J segment 9 bases; nucleotides outside the gene matches: 14. CDR1 and CDR2 from the germline V gene are LNHDA and SQIVND (reference sequence). CDR3 residues: CASSPGDRPGVTQYF. The CDR3 coding sequence is TGTGCCAGTAGCCCTGGGGACAGGCCAGGAGTGACGCAGTATTTT.